Shown below are 14 T cell receptor beta chains from a single sample sequenced in a study of OX40 agonist ivuxolimab in advanced cancers. Sequencing used immunoSEQ multiplex PCR; TCRdb keeps in-frame clones, though not all of them. The sample shows approximately 47,000 clones, 88% of them seen only once. This material consisted of CD4+ or CD8+ T cells sorted from blood, taken in a trial of the OX40 agonist ivuxolimab. Receptors were obtained from an adult with an advanced solid tumor such as melanoma, head and neck, liver or kidney cancer.

V is TRBV29-1 and J is TRBJ2-5, with D perhaps being TRBD1 or TRBD2 (5 bases each). There are 13 residues in the CDR3. Trimming removed 7 bases at V and 4 bases at J, with 16 bases between. CDR1 SQVTM and CDR2 ANQGSEA come from the germline V gene. CDR3 DNA: TGCAGCGATAAACCGGGGCAAGGAGAGACCCAGTACTTC. This codes for CSDKPGQGETQYF.

By sample share, this clone is medium-sized (0.01 to 0.1%). This chain uses TRBV2 with TRBJ2-7, with D tentatively TRBD1 or TRBD2 (5 bases each). The CDR3 runs to 13 residues. Germline V CDR1 and CDR2: SNHLY, FYNNEI. V was cut by 4 bases and J by 6 bases, with 13 bases left in between. In DNA form, the CDR3 reads TGTGCCAGCAGTGGAGCGGATGGGGGCGAGCAGTACTTC. Amino acids: CASSGADGGEQYF.

V is TRBV19 and J is TRBJ1-5, with a tentative D call TRBD1 (5 bases). Per the germline V gene, CDR1 is LNHDA and CDR2 is SQIVND (reference sequence). The CDR3 runs 15 residues. The germline V and J ends were trimmed by 4 bases and 6 bases, with 16 bases remaining between them. CDR3 in amino acids: CASSRSGPGGQPQHF. CDR3 nucleotide sequence: TGTGCCAGTAGTAGATCGGGGCCAGGCGGTCAGCCCCAGCATTTT. Full variable domain (remainder filled in from reference TRBV19 and TRBJ1-5): DGGITQSPKYLFRKEGQNVTLSCEQNLNHDAMYWYRQDPGQGLRLIYYSQIVNDFQKGDIAEGYSVSREKKESFPLTVTSAQKNPTAFYLCASSRSGPGGQPQHFGDGTRLSIL.

The chain carries TRBV28 and TRBJ1-1, with D hard to call. Trimming removed 3 bases from V and 0 bases from J, with 8 bases in between. Germline lookup yields CDR1 MDHEN and CDR2 SYDVKM. This CDR3 is 14 amino acids long. The CDR3, as DNA: TGTGCCAGCAGTTTGGAGCAGGTGAACACTGAAGCTTTCTTT. Its translation is CASSLEQVNTEAFF.

This clone is medium-sized within its sample. The chain recombines TRBV5-1 with TRBJ2-5, with D uncertain. The CDR3 loop spans 15 amino acids. V was shortened by 0 bases and J by 5 bases, with 14 bases between the two germline ends. CDR1 is SGHRS, CDR2 YFSETQ, per germline. The CDR3 DNA reads as TGCGCCAGCAGCTTGGCCGCCGGCTCGTCGGAGACCCAGTACTTC. Protein: CASSLAAGSSETQYF.

The J gene is TRBJ2-6, the V gene TRBV11-3; D is perhaps TRBD2 (5 bases). Trimming removed 3 bases at V and 0 bases at J, with 15 bases between. This CDR3 contains 18 residues. In germline, CDR1 is SGHNT, CDR2 YENEEA. The CDR3 nucleotides are TGTGCCAGCAGCTTGGGCCCGGGAAGGAGCTCTGGGGCCAACGTCCTGACTTTC. It is translated as CASSLGPGRSSGANVLTF.

CDR3 DNA: TGCGCCAGCAGCATTCAGGGGGGGGAGACCCAGTACTTC. This gives the protein CASSIQGGETQYF. This chain connects TRBV5-1 to TRBJ2-5; D may be TRBD1 or TRBD2 (7 bases each). The V gene lost 4 bases and the J gene lost 5 bases, with 12 bases spanning the gap. The CDR3 spans 13 residues. CDR1 and CDR2 (germline): SGHRS, YFSETQ.

The chain is built from TRBV6-5 and TRBJ2-3; a weak D match, TRBD2 (6 bases). V lost 5 bases and J lost 5, with 14 bases in between. This CDR3 is 14 amino acids long. Germline V lookup: CDR1 MNHEY, CDR2 SVGAGI. As DNA, the CDR3 is TGTGCCAGCAGTCGGGGCGGGATCGAAGATACGCAGTATTTT. Its protein is CASSRGGIEDTQYF.

The rearrangement joins TRBV5-4 to TRBJ2-7; 12 bases agree with TRBD1. Losses at the gene ends were 0 bases for V and 1 base for J; bases not matched to a gene: 8. Germline V gene data show CDR1 as SGHNT and CDR2 as YYREEE (reference sequence). The CDR3 is 18 amino acids. CDR3 loop: CASSLAPGTGGKSYEQYF. CDR3 DNA: TGTGCCAGCAGCTTGGCCCCCGGGACAGGGGGCAAATCCTACGAGCAGTACTTC.

The chain uses TRBV6-1 and TRBJ2-7, with TRBD1 as a possible D gene (5 bases). The CDR3 extends over 12 amino acids. CDR1 and CDR2 (germline): MNHNS, SASEGT. V was cut by 7 bases and J by 4 bases, with 11 bases left in between. CDR3 loop: CASNDRYYEQYF. CDR3 nucleotides: TGTGCCAGCAATGACAGATATTACGAGCAGTACTTC.

The DNA for the CDR3 is TGTGCCAGCAGCTTTTTGGAGACCCAGTACTTC. Its protein product is CASSFLETQYF. This chain links TRBV11-1 with TRBJ2-5; D uncertain. Trimming took off 3 bases at V and 5 bases at J, with 4 bases between the two ends. The germline V gene encodes CDR1 SGHAT and CDR2 FQDESV (reference sequence). The CDR3 loop spans 11 amino acids.

Regarding this clone: Other nucleotide sequences from this sample produce the same CDR3. The V gene is TRBV7-9, the J gene TRBJ2-1, with 13 bases matching TRBD2. Germline V CDR1 and CDR2: SEHNR, FQNEAQ (reference sequence). With V trimmed by 6 bases and J by 12 bases, 8 bases remained unmatched. The CDR3 contains 14 residues. CDR3 sequence: CASSPGLAGLRQFF. CDR3 DNA: TGTGCCAGCAGTCCGGGACTAGCGGGACTTAGGCAGTTCTTC.

This clone appeared a single time. The chain combines TRBV11-1 with TRBJ1-1; D perhaps matches TRBD1 (5 bases). The V gene's germline CDR1 is SGHAT and CDR2 FQDESV (reference sequence). This CDR3 is 13 amino acids long. Trimming pared 7 bases from V and 1 base from J, leaving 10 bases between. The CDR3 loop reads CASTLRGNTEAFF. The CDR3 DNA reads as TGTGCCAGCACCTTGAGGGGGAACACTGAAGCTTTCTTT.

For this clone: A read error may produce the germline difference seen at one junction end. CDR3 bases: TGTGCCTGGAGTGTACGGGACGGGAGGGGGGTCTTC. It yields the protein CAWSVRDGRGVF. The rearrangement joins TRBV30 to TRBJ2-1; 8 nucleotides align to TRBD2. CDR1 GTSNPN and CDR2 SVGIG come from the germline V gene (reference sequence). The CDR3 is 12 residues long.